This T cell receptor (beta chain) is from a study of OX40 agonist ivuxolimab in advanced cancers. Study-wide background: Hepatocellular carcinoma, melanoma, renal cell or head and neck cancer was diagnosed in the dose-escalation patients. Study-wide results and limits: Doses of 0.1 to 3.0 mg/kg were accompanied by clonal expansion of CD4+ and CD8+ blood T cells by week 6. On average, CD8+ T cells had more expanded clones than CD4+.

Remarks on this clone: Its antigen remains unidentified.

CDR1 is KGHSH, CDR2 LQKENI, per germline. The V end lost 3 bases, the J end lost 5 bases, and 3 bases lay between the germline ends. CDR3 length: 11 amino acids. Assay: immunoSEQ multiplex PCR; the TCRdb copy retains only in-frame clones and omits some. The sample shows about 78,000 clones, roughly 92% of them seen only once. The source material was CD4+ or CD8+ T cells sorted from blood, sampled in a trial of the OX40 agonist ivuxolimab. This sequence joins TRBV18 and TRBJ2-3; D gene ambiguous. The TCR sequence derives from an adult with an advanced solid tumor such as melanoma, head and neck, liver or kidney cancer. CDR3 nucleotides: TGTGCCAGCTCACCGGGAGATACGCAGTATTTT. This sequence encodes CASSPGDTQYF.